This note documents a single T cell receptor beta chain sequence. The junction does not match germline at one end; this may be a read error. This sample was included in a study of T cell changes during pregnancy in multiple sclerosis. Some clones are missing from TCRdb's copy, which holds only in-frame ones; the method was immunoSEQ multiplex PCR. This table holds 50,000 or so clones, 85% to 95% found once. This CDR3 is 11 amino acids long. Germline CDR1 SEHNR, CDR2 FQNEAQ (reference sequence). V usage is TRBV7-9 and J usage is TRBJ1-4; D unclear. The receptor's source is a female donor with multiple sclerosis, enrolled in a pregnancy study. The sequenced sample was CD8+ T cells from peripheral blood mononuclear cells, obtained after pregnancy. CDR3 in amino acids: CASSPKEKLFF. Here the CDR3 DNA reads TGTGCCAGCAGCCCTAAGGAAAAACTGTTTTTT.